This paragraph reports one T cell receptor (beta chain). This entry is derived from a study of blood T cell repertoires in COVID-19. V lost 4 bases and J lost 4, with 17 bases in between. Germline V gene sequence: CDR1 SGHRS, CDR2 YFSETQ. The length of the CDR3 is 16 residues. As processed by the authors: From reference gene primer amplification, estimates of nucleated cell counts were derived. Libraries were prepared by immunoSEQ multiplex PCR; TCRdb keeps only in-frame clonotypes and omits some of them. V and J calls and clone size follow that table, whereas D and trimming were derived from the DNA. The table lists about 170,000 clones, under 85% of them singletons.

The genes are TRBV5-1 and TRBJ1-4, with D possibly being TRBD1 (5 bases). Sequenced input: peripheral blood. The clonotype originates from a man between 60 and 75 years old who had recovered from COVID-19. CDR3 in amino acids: CASSRSTGQNNEKLFF. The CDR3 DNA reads TGCGCCAGCAGCCGCTCCACAGGTCAAAATAATGAAAAACTGTTTTTT.